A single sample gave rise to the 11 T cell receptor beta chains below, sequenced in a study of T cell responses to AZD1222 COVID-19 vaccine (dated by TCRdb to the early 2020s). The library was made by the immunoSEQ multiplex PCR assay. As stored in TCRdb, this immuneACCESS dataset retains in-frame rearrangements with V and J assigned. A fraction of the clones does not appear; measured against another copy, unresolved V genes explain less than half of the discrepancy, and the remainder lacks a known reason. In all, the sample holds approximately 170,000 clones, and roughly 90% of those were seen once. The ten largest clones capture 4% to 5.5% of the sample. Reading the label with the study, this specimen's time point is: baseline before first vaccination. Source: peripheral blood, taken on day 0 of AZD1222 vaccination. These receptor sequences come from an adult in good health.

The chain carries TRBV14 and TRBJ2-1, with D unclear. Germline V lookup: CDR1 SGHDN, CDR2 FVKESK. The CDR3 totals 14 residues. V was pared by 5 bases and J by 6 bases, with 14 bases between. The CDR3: CASSIDDGPNEQFF. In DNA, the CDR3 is TGTGCCAGCAGCATAGATGACGGACCCAATGAGCAGTTCTTC. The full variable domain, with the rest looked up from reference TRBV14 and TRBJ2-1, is EAGVTQFPSHSVIEKGQTVTLRCDPISGHDNLYWYRRVMGKEIKFLLHFVKESKQDESGMPNNRFLAERTGGTYSTLKVQPAELEDSGVYFCASSIDDGPNEQFFGPGTRLTVL.

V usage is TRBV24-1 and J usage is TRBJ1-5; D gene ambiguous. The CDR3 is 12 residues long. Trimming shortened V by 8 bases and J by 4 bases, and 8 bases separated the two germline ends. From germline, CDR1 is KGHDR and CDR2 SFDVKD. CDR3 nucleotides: TGTGCCACCAATAACCCTAATCAGCCCCAGCATTTT. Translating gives CATNNPNQPQHF.

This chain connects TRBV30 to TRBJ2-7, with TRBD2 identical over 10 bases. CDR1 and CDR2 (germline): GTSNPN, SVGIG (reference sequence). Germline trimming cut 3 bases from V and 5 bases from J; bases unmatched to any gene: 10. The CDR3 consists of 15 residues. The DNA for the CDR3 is TGTGCCTGGAGGCACGCGAGCGGGAGGGGCCACGAGCAGTACTTC. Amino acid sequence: CAWRHASGRGHEQYF.

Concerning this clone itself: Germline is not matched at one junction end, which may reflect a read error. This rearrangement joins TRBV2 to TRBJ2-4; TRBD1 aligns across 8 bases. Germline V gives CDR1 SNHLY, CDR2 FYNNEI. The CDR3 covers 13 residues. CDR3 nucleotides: TGTGCCAGCAGGGAAGACAGGGGTGGAGGTCAGTACTTC. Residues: CASREDRGGGQYF.

The CDR3 loop is CASSLWASRGGELFF. The CDR3 coding sequence is TGTGCCAGCAGTTTATGGGCCTCCCGGGGCGGGGAGCTGTTTTTT. The chain uses TRBV27 and TRBJ2-2; possible D gene TRBD2, 5 bases. The CDR3 runs 15 residues. CDR1 and CDR2 from the germline V gene are MNHEY and SMNVEV (reference sequence). Trimming left V 1 base short and J 7 bases short, with 13 bases between.

CDR3 region: CASSPNPGTGGKVTQYF. The DNA of the CDR3 is TGTGCCAGCAGTCCTAATCCCGGGACAGGGGGCAAGGTGACGCAGTATTTT. The chain couples TRBV28 to TRBJ2-3, with 12 bases that match TRBD1. The junction had 15 bases not matched to a gene; V was cut back by 5 bases and J by 9 bases. CDR1 and CDR2 from the germline V gene are MDHEN and SYDVKM. This CDR3 is built from 17 residues.

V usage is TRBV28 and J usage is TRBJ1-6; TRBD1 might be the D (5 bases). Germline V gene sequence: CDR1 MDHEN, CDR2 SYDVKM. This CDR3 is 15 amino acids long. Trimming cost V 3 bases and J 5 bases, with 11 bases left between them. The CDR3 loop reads CASSFGRANNSPLHF. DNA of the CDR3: TGTGCCAGCAGTTTTGGCAGGGCTAATAATTCACCCCTCCACTTT.

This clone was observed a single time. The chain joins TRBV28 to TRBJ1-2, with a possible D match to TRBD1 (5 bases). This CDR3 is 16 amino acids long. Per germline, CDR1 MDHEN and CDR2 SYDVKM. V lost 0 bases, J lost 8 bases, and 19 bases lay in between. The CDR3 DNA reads TGTGCCAGCAGTTTATGGCTACAGGAACAATCGTGGGGCTACACCTTC. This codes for CASSLWLQEQSWGYTF.

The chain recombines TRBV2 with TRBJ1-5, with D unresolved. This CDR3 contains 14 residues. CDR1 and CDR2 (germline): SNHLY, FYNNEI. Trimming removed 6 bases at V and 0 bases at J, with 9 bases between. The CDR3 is CASSGQYSNQPQHF. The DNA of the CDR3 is TGTGCCAGCAGCGGTCAGTATAGCAATCAGCCCCAGCATTTT.

CDR3 nucleotide sequence: TGTGCCAGCAGCTATTGGGGCGGCAGCACAGATACGCAGTATTTT. Protein product: CASSYWGGSTDTQYF. This sequence joins TRBV11-2 and TRBJ2-3; D may be TRBD1 (5 bases). Germline V gene sequence: CDR1 SGHAT, CDR2 FQNNGV. With 4 bases removed from V and 0 bases from J, the gap between germline ends came to 11 bases. CDR3 size: 15 residues.

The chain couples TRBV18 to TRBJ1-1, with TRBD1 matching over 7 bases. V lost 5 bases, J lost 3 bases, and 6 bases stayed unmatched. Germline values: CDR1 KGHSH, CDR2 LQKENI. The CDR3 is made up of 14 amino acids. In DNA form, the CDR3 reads TGTGCCAGCTCAATACAGGGGAGGGACACTGAAGCTTTCTTT. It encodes CASSIQGRDTEAFF.